This TCR beta chain was recorded in a study of T cell responses to AZD1222 COVID-19 vaccine (dated by TCRdb to 2020 to 2022). The study in broad terms: A total of more than 230 trial participants underwent TCR sequencing, of whom approximately 200 had received two doses of AZD1222 and about 25 had received two doses of the MenACWY control vaccine. Trial participants were enrolled by age into 18-55, 56-69 and 70-plus year subgroups, with around 150, 28 and 57 TCR-sequenced participants respectively.

The junction shows trimming of 2 bases on V and 5 bases on J, and the gene matches do not reach 8 bases of it. CDR1 and CDR2 are read off the germline V gene as KGHSH and LQKENI. Its CDR3 holds 15 amino acids, cysteine through phenylalanine. The only DNA kept is the CDR3, 45 bases in frame from the first base. The full study reports these points: Because no day 14 peak-response samples were available, the repertoires could be characterized only after the peak T cell response. The 56-69-year group was small, and its depth increase did not reach significance, likely because of low power. A significant rise in spike-specific TCR breadth and depth was observed after two AZD1222 doses relative to day 0 and relative to MenACWY recipients. Vaccine-associated CD4 TCRs spanned the whole spike protein, with dominant responses in regions 160-218 and 743-854. Conclusions about previously exposed vaccinees were limited because only six AZD1222 recipients were SARS-CoV-2 seropositive at baseline. Reportedly, close to half of the unique spike-specific TCRs recognized epitopes lying outside the regions that are mutated in the B.1.351 and B.1.1.7 variants. Participants were mostly white British and included more females than males, and it was suggested by the authors that clonal diversity may have been underestimated.

The CDR3 regions of human TCRbeta chains were analyzed by immunosequencing. Per the original workflow: Repertoire TCRs were matched against a reference library of SARS-CoV-2-specific TCRs generated with the MIRA antigen-specificity platform. Breadth meant the fraction of unique TCRs that were SARS-CoV-2-associated, whereas depth meant the fraction of total T cells that were SARS-CoV-2-associated. Using the MIRA data, each spike-specific TCR was mapped to the spike region that the TCR reacts to and placed in a CD4 or CD8 class. Log10-transformed breadth and depth values were compared by one-way ANOVA with Sidak's multiple comparisons tests. Not all clones reach the TCRdb copy of this immuneACCESS table, which keeps in-frame sequences only. Checked studies attribute under half of the gap to unresolved V genes and leave the rest unexplained. The D gene and trimming were derived from the DNA, and the V and J assignments and clone size from that table. Counted in this sample were around 200,000 clones; around 94% of them appeared once. In total, the top ten clones hold approximately 1.5% of the sample.

In the case of this clone: The antigen it recognizes is unknown. Per-base quality was not reported, and no clone a single base away is much larger than it.

The sample's time point label, in plain terms: about 28 days (+/-7) after the second vaccine dose. Because spike-specific TCR depth and breadth did not differ between the two schedules, AZD1222 recipients who got a second dose at roughly 4 weeks were pooled with those who got a second dose at roughly 12 weeks. Vaccinee samples came from UK trials COV001 and COV002, including a single-blind randomized controlled phase 2/3 trial of AZD1222 (ChAdOx1 nCoV-19) in healthy adults. For TCRbeta chain sequencing, PBMC samples were collected from trial participants at day 0 and at day 28 after the second dose.

Here the sequenced sample was peripheral blood, taken 28 days after the second AZD1222 dose. The sequence was obtained from an adult who received the AZD1222 COVID-19 vaccine. Recombination linked TRBV18 to TRBJ2-5, with 7 junctional bases fitting TRBD1. The CDR3 amino acid sequence is: CASSPTRGQGETQYF. The DNA is as follows: TGTGCCAGCTCACCAACGAGGGGGCAGGGGGAGACCCAGTACTTC.